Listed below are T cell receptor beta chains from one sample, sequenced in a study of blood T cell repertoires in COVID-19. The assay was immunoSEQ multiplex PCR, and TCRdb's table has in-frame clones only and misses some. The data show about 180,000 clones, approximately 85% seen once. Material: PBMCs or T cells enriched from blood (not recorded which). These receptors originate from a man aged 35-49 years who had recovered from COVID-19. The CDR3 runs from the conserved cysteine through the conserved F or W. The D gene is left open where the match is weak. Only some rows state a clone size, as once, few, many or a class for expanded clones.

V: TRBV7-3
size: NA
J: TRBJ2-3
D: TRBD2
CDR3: CASSLFGLAGATDTQYF
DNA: TGTGCCAGCAGTCTCTTCGGACTAGCGGGAGCCACAGATACGCAGTATTTT

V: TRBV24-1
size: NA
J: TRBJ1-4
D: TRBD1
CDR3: CATSETGANEKLFF
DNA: TGTGCCACCAGTGAGACAGGGGCTAATGAAAAACTGTTTTTT

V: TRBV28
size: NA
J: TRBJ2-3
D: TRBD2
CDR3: CASSLRSPSGYSTDTQYF
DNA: TGTGCCAGCAGTTTAAGGTCCCCTAGCGGTTATAGCACAGATACGCAGTATTTT

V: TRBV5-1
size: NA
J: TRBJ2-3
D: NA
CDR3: CASSFSGWGTDTQYF
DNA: TGCGCCAGCAGCTTTAGCGGTTGGGGCACAGATACGCAGTATTTT

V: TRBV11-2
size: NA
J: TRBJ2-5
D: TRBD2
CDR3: CASSLVQGSGGETQYF
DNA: TGTGCCAGCAGCTTAGTTCAAGGGTCGGGAGGAGAGACCCAGTACTTC

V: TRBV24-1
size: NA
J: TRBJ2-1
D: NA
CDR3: CATSAPDRNEQFF
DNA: TGTGCCACCAGTGCACCGGACAGAAATGAGCAGTTCTTC

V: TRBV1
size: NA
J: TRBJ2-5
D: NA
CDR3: CTSISGNEEETQYF
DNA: TGCACCAGCATCTCCGGGAACGAAGAAGAGACCCAGTACTTC

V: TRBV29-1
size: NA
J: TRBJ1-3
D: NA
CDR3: CSVERGGSSGNTIYF
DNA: TGCAGCGTTGAACGAGGAGGGAGCTCTGGAAACACCATATATTTT

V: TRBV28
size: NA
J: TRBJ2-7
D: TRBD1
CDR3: CASSSRTGSSYEQYF
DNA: TGTGCCAGCAGTTCCCGGACAGGTAGCTCCTACGAGCAGTACTTC

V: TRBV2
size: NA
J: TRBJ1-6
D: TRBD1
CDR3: CASSYPGQGTPSTLHF
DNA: TGTGCCAGCAGTTACCCGGGACAGGGGACGCCGAGCACCCTCCACTTT

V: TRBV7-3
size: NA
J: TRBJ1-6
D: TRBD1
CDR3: CASSSGQGLSPLHF
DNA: TGTGCCAGCAGCTCGGGACAGGGACTTTCACCCCTCCACTTT

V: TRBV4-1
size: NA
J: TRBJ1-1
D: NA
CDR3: CASSQGRTMNTEAFF
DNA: TGCGCCAGCAGCCAAGGGCGGACAATGAACACTGAAGCTTTCTTT

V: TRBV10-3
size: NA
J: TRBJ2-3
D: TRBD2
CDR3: CAHGAGGSTDTQYF
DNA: TGTGCTCACGGGGCGGGAGGTAGCACAGATACGCAGTATTTT

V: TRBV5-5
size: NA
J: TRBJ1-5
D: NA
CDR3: CASSLGAGMVQPQHF
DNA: TGTGCCAGCAGCTTGGGGGCGGGAATGGTTCAGCCCCAGCATTTT

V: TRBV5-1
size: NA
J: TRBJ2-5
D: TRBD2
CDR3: CASSRGTSGKETQYF
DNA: TGCGCCAGCAGCCGGGGGACTAGCGGGAAAGAGACCCAGTACTTC

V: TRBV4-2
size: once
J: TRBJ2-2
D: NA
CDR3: CASSQVTLNTGELFF
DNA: TGTGCCAGCAGCCAGGTTACTCTGAACACCGGGGAGCTGTTTTTT

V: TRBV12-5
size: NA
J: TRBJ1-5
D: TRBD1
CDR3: CASGRFGTDNQPQHF
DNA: TGTGCTAGTGGTCGCTTTGGGACAGACAATCAGCCCCAGCATTTT

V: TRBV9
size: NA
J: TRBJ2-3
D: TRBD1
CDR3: CASSPRQGATDTQYF
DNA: TGTGCCAGCAGCCCAAGACAGGGGGCAACAGATACGCAGTATTTT

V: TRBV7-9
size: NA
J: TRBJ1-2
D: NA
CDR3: CASLSSSRRRGGYTF
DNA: TGTGCCAGCCTATCATCGTCCAGGCGTCGGGGGGGCTACACCTTC

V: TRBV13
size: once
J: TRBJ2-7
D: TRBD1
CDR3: CASSFYRGAEQYF
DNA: TGTGCCAGCAGCTTTTACAGGGGTGCCGAGCAGTACTTC